The T cell receptor beta chain described here comes from a study of T-cell memory formation after mild COVID-19. Study-wide results and limits: Chiefly within CM and EM were the contracting CD4+ clones; CD8+ ones were within EMRA.

The CDR3 is 14 residues long. V was pared by 5 bases and J by 3 bases, with 13 bases between. Looked up from germline, CDR1 is LNHDA and CDR2 is SQIVND (reference sequence). Amplification by 5'RACE using constant-segment primers produced TCR alpha and TCR beta cDNA libraries that carried sample barcodes and UMIs. TCRdb reanalysed the 5' RACE reads using MiXCR and keeps one entry per CDR3 protein. The repertoire has approximately 450,000 distinct CDR3 sequences, 15% to 20% of them found once; the top ten carry approximately 13%. In the case of this clonotype: Antigen: not known.

The receptor was isolated from an adult woman who had mild COVID-19 (a few samples of this study predate the infection). Cell type and time point are not known. Sequences were obtained from PBMCs or a T cell subset sorted from them (not recorded which). The chain joins TRBV19 to TRBJ1-1, with D possibly matching TRBD1 (5 bases). The CDR3 DNA sequence: TGTGCCAGTAGTTCCGCGGTGGGGGACACTGAAGCTTTCTTT. Its protein product is CASSSAVGDTEAFF. Full variable domain (rest looked up from reference TRBV19 and TRBJ1-1): DGGITQSPKYLFRKEGQNVTLSCEQNLNHDAMYWYRQDPGQGLRLIYYSQIVNDFQKGDIAEGYSVSREKKESFPLTVTSAQKNPTAFYLCASSSAVGDTEAFFGQGTRLTVV.